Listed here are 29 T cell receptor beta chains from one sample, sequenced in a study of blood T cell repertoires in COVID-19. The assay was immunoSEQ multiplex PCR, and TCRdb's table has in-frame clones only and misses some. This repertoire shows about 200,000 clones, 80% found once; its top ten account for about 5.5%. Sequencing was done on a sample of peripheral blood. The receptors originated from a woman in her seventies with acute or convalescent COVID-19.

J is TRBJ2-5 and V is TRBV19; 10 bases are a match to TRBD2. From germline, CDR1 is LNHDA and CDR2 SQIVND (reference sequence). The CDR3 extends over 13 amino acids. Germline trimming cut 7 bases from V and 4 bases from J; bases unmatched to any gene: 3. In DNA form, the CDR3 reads TGTGCCAGTAAAAGGACTAGCGGAGAGACCCAGTACTTC. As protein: CASKRTSGETQYF.

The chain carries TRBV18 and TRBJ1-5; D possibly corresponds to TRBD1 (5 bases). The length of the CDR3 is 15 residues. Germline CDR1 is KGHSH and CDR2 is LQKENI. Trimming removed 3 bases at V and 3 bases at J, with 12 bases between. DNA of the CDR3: TGTGCCAGCTCACCGGGGGGAAGGTCCAATCAGCCCCAGCATTTT. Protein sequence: CASSPGGRSNQPQHF.

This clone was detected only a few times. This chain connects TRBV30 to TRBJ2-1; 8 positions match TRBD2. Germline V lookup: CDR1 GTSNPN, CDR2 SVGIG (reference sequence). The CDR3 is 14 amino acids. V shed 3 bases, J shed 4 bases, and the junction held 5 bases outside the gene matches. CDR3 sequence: CAWRVSGIYNEQFF. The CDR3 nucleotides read TGTGCCTGGAGAGTTAGCGGGATATACAATGAGCAGTTCTTC.

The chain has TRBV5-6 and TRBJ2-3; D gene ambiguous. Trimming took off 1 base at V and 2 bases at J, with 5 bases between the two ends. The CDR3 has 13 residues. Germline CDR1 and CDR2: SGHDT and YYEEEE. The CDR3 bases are TGTGCCAGCAGCTTGTTGGCCACAGATACGCAGTATTTT. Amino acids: CASSLLATDTQYF.

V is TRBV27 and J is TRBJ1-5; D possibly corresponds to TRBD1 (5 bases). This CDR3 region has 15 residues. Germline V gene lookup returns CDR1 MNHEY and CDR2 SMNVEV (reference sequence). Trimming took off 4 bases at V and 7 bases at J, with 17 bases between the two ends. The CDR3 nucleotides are TGTGCCAGCAGTTCGTCCGGACATGGGCTACAGCCCCAGCATTTT. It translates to CASSSSGHGLQPQHF.

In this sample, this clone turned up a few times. CDR3 loop: CASSLWGGLTIQETQYF. The DNA of the CDR3 is TGTGCCAGCAGTTTATGGGGCGGACTAACCATCCAAGAGACCCAGTACTTC. The chain employs TRBV27 and TRBJ2-5; the D gene is possibly TRBD2 (6 bases). The CDR3 sequence is 17 residues long. V shed 1 base and J shed 1 base, with 16 bases lying between them. Germline CDR1 MNHEY, CDR2 SMNVEV (reference sequence).

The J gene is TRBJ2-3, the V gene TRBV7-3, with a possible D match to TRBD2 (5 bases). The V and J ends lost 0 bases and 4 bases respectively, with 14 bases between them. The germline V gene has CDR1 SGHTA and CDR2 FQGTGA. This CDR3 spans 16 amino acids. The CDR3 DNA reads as TGTGCCAGCAGCTTAACGTCACCCCTCGGGGCAGATACGCAGTATTTT. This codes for CASSLTSPLGADTQYF.

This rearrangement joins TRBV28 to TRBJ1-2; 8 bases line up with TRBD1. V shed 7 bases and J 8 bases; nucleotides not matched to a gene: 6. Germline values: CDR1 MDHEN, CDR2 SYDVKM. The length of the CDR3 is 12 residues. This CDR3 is CASKTGGSGYTF. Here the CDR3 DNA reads TGTGCCAGCAAAACAGGGGGGTCGGGCTACACCTTC.

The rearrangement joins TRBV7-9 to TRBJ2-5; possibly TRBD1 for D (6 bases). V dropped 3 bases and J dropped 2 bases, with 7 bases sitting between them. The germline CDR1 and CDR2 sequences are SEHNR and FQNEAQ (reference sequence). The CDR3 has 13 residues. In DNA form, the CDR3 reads TGTGCCAGCAGCTTCACAGGGCAAGAGACCCAGTACTTC. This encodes CASSFTGQETQYF.

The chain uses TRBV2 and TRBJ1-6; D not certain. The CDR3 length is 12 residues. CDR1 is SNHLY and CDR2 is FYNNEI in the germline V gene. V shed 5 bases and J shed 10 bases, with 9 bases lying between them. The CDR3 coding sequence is TGTGCCAGCAGTCAACTTTTCTCACCCCTCCACTTT. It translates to CASSQLFSPLHF.

This CDR3 reads CAIRTTSGDTGELFF. The CDR3 DNA sequence: TGTGCCATCAGGACGACTAGCGGCGACACCGGGGAGCTGTTTTTT. The chain has TRBV10-3 and TRBJ2-2; 9 positions agree with TRBD2. This CDR3 has 15 residues. Germline CDR1 ENHRY, CDR2 SYGVKD. The ends lost 6 bases at V and 3 bases at J; junction bases unmatched: 5.

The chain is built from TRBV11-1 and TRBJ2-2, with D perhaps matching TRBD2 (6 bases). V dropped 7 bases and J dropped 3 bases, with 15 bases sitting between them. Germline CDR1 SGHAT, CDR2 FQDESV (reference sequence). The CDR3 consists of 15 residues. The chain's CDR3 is CASTSGRRDTGELFF. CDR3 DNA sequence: TGTGCCAGCACATCCGGGAGAAGGGACACCGGGGAGCTGTTTTTT.

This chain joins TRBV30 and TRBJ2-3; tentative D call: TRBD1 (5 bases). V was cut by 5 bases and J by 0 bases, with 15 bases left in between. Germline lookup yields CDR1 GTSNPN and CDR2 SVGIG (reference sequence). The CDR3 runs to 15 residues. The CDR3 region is CAWASGRASTDTQYF. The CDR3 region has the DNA TGTGCCTGGGCGTCCGGCAGGGCGAGCACAGATACGCAGTATTTT.

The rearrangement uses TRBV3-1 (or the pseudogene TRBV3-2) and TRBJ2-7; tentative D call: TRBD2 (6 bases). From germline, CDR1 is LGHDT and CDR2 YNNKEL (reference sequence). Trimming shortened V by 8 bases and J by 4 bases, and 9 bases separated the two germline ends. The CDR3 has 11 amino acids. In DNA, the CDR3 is TGTGCCAGCGGAGGGGCGTACGAGCAGTACTTC. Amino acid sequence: CASGGAYEQYF.

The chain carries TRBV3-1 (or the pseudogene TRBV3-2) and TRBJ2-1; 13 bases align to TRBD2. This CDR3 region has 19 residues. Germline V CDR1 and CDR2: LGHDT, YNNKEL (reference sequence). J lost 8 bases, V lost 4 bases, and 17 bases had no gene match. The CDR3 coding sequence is TGTGCCAGCAGCCCAACGCCGGGACTAGCGGGACAAACAGGCGATGAGCAGTTCTTC. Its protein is CASSPTPGLAGQTGDEQFF.

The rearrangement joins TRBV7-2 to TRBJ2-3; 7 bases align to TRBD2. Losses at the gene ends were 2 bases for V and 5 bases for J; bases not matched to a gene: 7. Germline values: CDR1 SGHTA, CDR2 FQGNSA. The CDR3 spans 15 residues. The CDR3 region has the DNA TGTGCCAGCAGCTTATTAACGGGAGGAGGAGATACGCAGTATTTT. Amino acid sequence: CASSLLTGGGDTQYF. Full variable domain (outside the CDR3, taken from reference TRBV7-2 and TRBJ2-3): GAGVSQSPSNKVTEKGKDVELRCDPISGHTALYWYRQSLGQGLEFLIYFQGNSAPDKSGLPSDRFSAERTGGSVSTLTIQRTQQEDSAVYLCASSLLTGGGDTQYFGPGTRLTVL.

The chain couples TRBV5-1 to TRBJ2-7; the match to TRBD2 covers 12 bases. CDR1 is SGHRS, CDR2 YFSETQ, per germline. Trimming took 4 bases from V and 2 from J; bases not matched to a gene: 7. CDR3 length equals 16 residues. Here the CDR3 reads CASSPGLAGRTYEQYF. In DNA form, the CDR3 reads TGCGCCAGCAGCCCCGGACTAGCGGGACGGACCTACGAGCAGTACTTC.

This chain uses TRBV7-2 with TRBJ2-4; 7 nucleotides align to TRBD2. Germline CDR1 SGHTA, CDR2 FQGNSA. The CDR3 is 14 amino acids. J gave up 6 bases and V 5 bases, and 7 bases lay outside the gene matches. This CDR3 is CASSPVKRGNIQYF. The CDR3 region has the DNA TGTGCCAGCAGCCCGGTGAAGCGGGGAAACATTCAGTACTTC. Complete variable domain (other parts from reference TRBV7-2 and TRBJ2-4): GAGVSQSPSNKVTEKGKDVELRCDPISGHTALYWYRQSLGQGLEFLIYFQGNSAPDKSGLPSDRFSAERTGGSVSTLTIQRTQQEDSAVYLCASSPVKRGNIQYFGAGTRLSVL.

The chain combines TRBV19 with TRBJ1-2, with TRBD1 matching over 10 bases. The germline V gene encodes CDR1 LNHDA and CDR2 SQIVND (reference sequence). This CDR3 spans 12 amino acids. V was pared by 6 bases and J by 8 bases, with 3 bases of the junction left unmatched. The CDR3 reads CASRTGGAGYTF. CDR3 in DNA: TGTGCCAGTAGGACAGGGGGCGCCGGCTACACCTTC.

The CDR3 reads CASSKGDRGETQYF. CDR3 sequence (DNA): TGTGCCAGCAGTAAAGGGGACAGGGGAGAGACCCAGTACTTC. The chain links TRBV28 to TRBJ2-5, with TRBD1 matching over 10 bases. The CDR3 contains 14 residues. Per the germline V gene, CDR1 is MDHEN and CDR2 is SYDVKM. V lost 5 bases to trimming and J lost 4 bases; unmatched junction nucleotides: 4.

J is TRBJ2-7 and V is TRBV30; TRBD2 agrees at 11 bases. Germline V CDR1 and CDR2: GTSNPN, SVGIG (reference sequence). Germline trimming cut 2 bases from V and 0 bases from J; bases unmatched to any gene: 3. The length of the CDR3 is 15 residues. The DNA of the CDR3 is TGTGCCTGGAGTTCGGGGACTAGCGGCTCCTACGAGCAGTACTTC. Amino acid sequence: CAWSSGTSGSYEQYF.

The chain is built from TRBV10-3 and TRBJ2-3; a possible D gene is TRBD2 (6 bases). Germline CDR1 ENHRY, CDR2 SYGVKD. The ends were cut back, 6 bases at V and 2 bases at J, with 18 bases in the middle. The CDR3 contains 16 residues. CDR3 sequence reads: CAISWPGTLPTDTQYF. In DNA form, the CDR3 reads TGTGCCATCAGCTGGCCCGGGACTCTACCCACAGATACGCAGTATTTT.

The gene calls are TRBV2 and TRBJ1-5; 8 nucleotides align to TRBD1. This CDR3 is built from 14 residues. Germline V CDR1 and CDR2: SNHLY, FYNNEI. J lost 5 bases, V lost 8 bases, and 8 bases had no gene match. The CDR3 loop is CASGGDRSYQPQHF. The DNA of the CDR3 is TGTGCCAGCGGGGGGGACAGGTCGTATCAGCCCCAGCATTTT.

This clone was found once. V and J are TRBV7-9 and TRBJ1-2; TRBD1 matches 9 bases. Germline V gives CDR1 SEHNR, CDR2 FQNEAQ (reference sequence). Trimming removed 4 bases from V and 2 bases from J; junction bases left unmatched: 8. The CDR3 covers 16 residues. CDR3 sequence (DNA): TGTGCCAGCAGCTGGGGACCGGACAGGGGAAACTATGGCTACACCTTC. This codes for CASSWGPDRGNYGYTF.

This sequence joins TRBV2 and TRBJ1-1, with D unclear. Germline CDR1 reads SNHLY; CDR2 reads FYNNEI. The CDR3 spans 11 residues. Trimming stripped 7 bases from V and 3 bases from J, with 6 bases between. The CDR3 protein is CASILYTEAFF. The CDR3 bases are TGTGCCAGCATCCTCTACACTGAAGCTTTCTTT.

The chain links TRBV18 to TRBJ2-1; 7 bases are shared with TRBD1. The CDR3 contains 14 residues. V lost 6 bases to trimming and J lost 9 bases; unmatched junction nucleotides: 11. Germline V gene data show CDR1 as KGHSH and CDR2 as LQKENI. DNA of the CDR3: TGTGCCAGCTCGCGACAGGGAATGGAAGGTGAGCAGTTCTTC. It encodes CASSRQGMEGEQFF. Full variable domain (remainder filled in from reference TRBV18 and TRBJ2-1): NAGVMQNPRHLVRRRGQEARLRCSPMKGHSHVYWYRQLPEEGLKFMVYLQKENIIDESGMPKERFSAEFPKEGPSILRIQQVVRGDSAAYFCASSRQGMEGEQFFGPGTRLTVL.

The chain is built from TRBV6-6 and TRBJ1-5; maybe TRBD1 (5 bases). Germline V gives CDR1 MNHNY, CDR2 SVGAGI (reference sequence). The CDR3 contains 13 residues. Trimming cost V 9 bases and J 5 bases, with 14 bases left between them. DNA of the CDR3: TGTGCCAGTGGACGAGACAGATATCAGCCCCAGCATTTT. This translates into CASGRDRYQPQHF.

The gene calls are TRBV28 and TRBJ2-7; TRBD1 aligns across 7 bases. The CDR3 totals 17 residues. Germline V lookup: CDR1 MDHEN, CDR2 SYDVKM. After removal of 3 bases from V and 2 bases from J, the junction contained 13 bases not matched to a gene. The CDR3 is CASSLGPTGQGAYEQYF. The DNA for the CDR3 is TGTGCCAGCAGTTTGGGCCCGACGGGGCAGGGGGCCTACGAGCAGTACTTC.

DNA for the CDR3: TGTGCCAGCAGTTTTTGGGGGGGATTATACTCTGGAAACACCATATATTTT. Protein: CASSFWGGLYSGNTIYF. V is TRBV28 and J is TRBJ1-3; the D gene is possibly TRBD1 (5 bases). The CDR3 runs to 17 residues. Germline V lookup: CDR1 MDHEN, CDR2 SYDVKM. V gave up 3 bases and J gave up 0 bases, with 15 bases separating them.